This T cell receptor beta chain was observed in a study of CD8 T cells in Susac syndrome. V gave up 4 bases and J gave up 0 bases, with 6 bases separating them. Germline V gene lookup returns CDR1 SNHLY and CDR2 FYNNEI. The CDR3 is 13 residues long. CD8+ and CD4+ T cells were negatively isolated; TEMRA cells were FACS-enriched. RNA was extracted with the RNeasy kit, and a quantity of roughly 0.5 to 1 ug was reverse transcribed using random hexamers. The immunoSEQ assay covered 54 Vbeta and 13 Jbeta segments for CDR3. TCRdb reprocessed the immunoSEQ multiplex PCR reads with MiXCR, giving one entry per CDR3 protein. The sample includes 170,000 or so distinct CDR3 sequences, approximately 94% of them seen just once.

The sequence was obtained from a human donor with multiple sclerosis. Sequenced material: CD4+ T cells from PBMCs. The J gene is TRBJ1-2, the V gene TRBV2; unclear D gene. This CDR3 is CASSGAANYGYTF. In DNA, the CDR3 is TGTGCCAGCAGTGGCGCAGCTAACTATGGCTACACCTTC. Variable domain in full (rest from reference TRBV2 and TRBJ1-2): EPEVTQTPSHQVTQMGQEVILRCVPISNHLYFYWYRQILGQKVEFLVSFYNNEISEKSEIFDDQFSVERPDGSNFTLKIRSTKLEDSAMYFCASSGAANYGYTFGSGTRLTVV.